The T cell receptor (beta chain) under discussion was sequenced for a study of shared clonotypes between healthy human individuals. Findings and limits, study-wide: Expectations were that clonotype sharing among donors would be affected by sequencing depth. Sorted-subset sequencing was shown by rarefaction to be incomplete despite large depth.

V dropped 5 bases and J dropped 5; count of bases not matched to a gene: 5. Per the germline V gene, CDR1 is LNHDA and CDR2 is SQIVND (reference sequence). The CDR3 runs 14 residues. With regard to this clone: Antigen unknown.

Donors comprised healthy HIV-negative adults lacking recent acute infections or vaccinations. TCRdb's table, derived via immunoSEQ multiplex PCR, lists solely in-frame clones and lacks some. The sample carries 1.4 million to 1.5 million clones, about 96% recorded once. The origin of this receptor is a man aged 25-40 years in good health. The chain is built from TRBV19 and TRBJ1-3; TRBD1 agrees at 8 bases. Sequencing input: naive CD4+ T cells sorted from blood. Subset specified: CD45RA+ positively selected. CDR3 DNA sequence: TGTGCCAGTAGTGACGACAGGGGAAGAAACACCATATATTTT. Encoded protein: CASSDDRGRNTIYF.